A selection of T cell receptor beta chains follows, all from one sample in a study of blood T cells in healthy people across ages. TCRdb redid the calling of the 5' RACE reads with MiXCR, one entry per CDR3 protein. Of around 1.5 million distinct CDR3 sequences listed, 59% were seen once; the top ten hold 6.5% to 8.5%. Source material: blood. The origin of the receptors is a man aged 18 to 29 in good health. Both conserved end residues are part of each CDR3. Fields, in order: clone size, D gene, J gene, V gene, CDR3 length, CDR3 protein, CDR3 DNA. The D gene is left open where the match is weak. Clone size is given for some rows only: seen once, a few or many times, or a class if the clone is expanded.

size: -
D: -
J: TRBJ1-1
V: TRBV29-1
length: 12
CDR3: CSVEHRDTEAFF
DNA: TGCAGCGTTGAACATAGGGACACTGAAGCTTTCTTT

size: -
D: -
J: TRBJ2-2
V: TRBV27
length: 15
CDR3: CASSLSPGAAGELFF
DNA: TGTGCCAGCAGTTTATCCCCCGGGGCGGCCGGGGAGCTGTTTTTT

size: few
D: TRBD2
J: TRBJ2-1
V: TRBV6-6
length: 17
CDR3: CASSYSRGGNVNNEQFF
DNA: TGTGCCAGCAGTTACTCTCGCGGGGGTAATGTAAACAATGAGCAGTTCTTC

size: few
D: -
J: TRBJ1-2
V: TRBV7-9
length: 13
CDR3: CASSLGLSSGYTF
DNA: TGTGCCAGCAGCTTAGGTCTAAGTAGTGGCTACACCTTC

size: -
D: -
J: TRBJ1-2
V: TRBV6-5
length: 14
CDR3: CASSYFPSNYGYTF
DNA: TGTGCCAGCAGTTATTTCCCCTCTAACTATGGCTACACCTTC

size: few
D: -
J: TRBJ1-1
V: TRBV5-1
length: 14
CDR3: CASSVSGRGTEAFF
DNA: TGCGCCAGCAGCGTTTCAGGTCGTGGGACTGAAGCTTTCTTT

size: -
D: TRBD2
J: TRBJ2-3
V: TRBV7-6
length: 18
CDR3: CASSLVASWDYRTDTQYF
DNA: TGTGCCAGCAGCTTAGTCGCCTCCTGGGACTACCGCACAGATACGCAGTATTTT

size: -
D: -
J: TRBJ2-5
V: TRBV20-1
length: 15
CDR3: CSAREVPDSQETQYF
DNA: TGCAGTGCTAGAGAGGTCCCGGACAGTCAAGAGACCCAGTACTTC

size: once
D: TRBD2
J: TRBJ2-7
V: TRBV12-3/TRBV12-4
length: 15
CDR3: CASSLAPGLVSGQYF
DNA: TGTGCCAGCAGTTTAGCTCCGGGACTAGTAAGCGGGCAGTACTTC

size: -
D: -
J: TRBJ2-3
V: TRBV5-1
length: 14
CDR3: CASSLQTSTDTQYF
DNA: TGCGCCAGCAGCTTGCAGACTAGCACAGATACGCAGTATTTT

size: -
D: -
J: TRBJ2-3
V: TRBV20-1
length: 14
CDR3: CSADGGLRTDTQYF
DNA: TGCAGTGCCGATGGCGGACTTCGCACAGATACGCAGTATTTT

size: -
D: TRBD1
J: TRBJ2-7
V: TRBV4-1
length: 16
CDR3: CASSHLLGQGAYEQYF
DNA: TGCGCCAGCAGCCACCTTCTTGGGCAGGGGGCTTACGAGCAGTACTTC

size: -
D: -
J: TRBJ2-3
V: TRBV6-6
length: 13
CDR3: CASTDPTGGGKYF
DNA: TGTGCCAGCACCGACCCGACCGGGGGCGGAAAGTATTTT

size: -
D: -
J: TRBJ2-1
V: TRBV15
length: 15
CDR3: CATSRVRGPYNEQFF
DNA: TGTGCCACCAGCAGAGTGCGGGGCCCGTACAATGAGCAGTTCTTC

size: -
D: TRBD2
J: TRBJ2-1
V: TRBV29-1
length: 14
CDR3: CSVVGLAGVGEQFF
DNA: TGCAGCGTTGTAGGGTTAGCGGGAGTTGGTGAGCAGTTCTTC

size: -
D: -
J: TRBJ2-2
V: TRBV6-2/TRBV6-3
length: 12
CDR3: CASKADHGELFF
DNA: TGTGCCAGCAAGGCGGACCACGGGGAGCTGTTTTTT

size: -
D: -
J: TRBJ1-2
V: TRBV12-3/TRBV12-4
length: 14
CDR3: CASRAGRGRYGYTF
DNA: TGTGCCAGCAGGGCGGGCAGAGGTCGCTATGGCTACACCTTC

size: -
D: -
J: TRBJ2-4
V: TRBV10-1
length: 12
CDR3: CASGYGQNIQYF
DNA: TGCGCCAGCGGCTATGGGCAAAACATTCAGTACTTC

size: few
D: -
J: TRBJ2-5
V: TRBV10-3
length: 16
CDR3: CAISHEGRTNQETQYF
DNA: TGTGCCATCAGCCACGAGGGACGGACGAACCAAGAGACCCAGTACTTC

size: -
D: TRBD1
J: TRBJ2-2
V: TRBV7-6
length: 16
CDR3: CASSLGQGANTGELFF
DNA: TGTGCCAGCAGCCTCGGACAGGGGGCTAACACCGGGGAGCTGTTTTTT

size: -
D: -
J: TRBJ2-1
V: TRBV29-1
length: 13
CDR3: CSADQTAGNEQFF
DNA: TGCAGCGCTGACCAGACAGCCGGGAATGAGCAGTTCTTC

size: few
D: -
J: TRBJ2-1
V: TRBV24-1
length: 13
CDR3: CATTRWQNNEQFF
DNA: TGTGCCACTACACGCTGGCAGAACAATGAGCAGTTCTTC

size: -
D: -
J: TRBJ2-2
V: TRBV28
length: 16
CDR3: CASSPPQGGGTGELFF
DNA: TGTGCCAGCAGTCCCCCGCAGGGGGGGGGCACCGGGGAGCTGTTTTTT

size: few
D: -
J: TRBJ1-2
V: TRBV6-6
length: 14
CDR3: CASSLEGRIYGYTF
DNA: TGTGCCAGCAGTTTAGAGGGACGGATCTATGGCTACACCTTC

size: -
D: -
J: TRBJ2-7
V: TRBV20-1
length: 12
CDR3: CSADSGYNEQYF
DNA: TGCAGTGCGGATAGCGGTTACAATGAGCAGTACTTC

size: -
D: TRBD1
J: TRBJ2-1
V: TRBV6-2/TRBV6-3
length: 16
CDR3: CASSFEQGISYNEQFF
DNA: TGTGCCAGCAGTTTCGAACAGGGGATTAGCTACAATGAGCAGTTCTTC

size: -
D: -
J: TRBJ1-6
V: TRBV11-2
length: 14
CDR3: CASSLEQFNSPLHF
DNA: TGTGCCAGCAGCTTAGAACAGTTTAATTCACCCCTCCACTTT

size: -
D: -
J: TRBJ2-5
V: TRBV24-1
length: 11
CDR3: CATSDFETQYF
DNA: TGTGCCACCAGTGATTTCGAGACCCAGTACTTC

size: few
D: TRBD1
J: TRBJ2-1
V: TRBV10-3
length: 14
CDR3: CAIMDRGRSDEQFF
DNA: TGTGCCATCATGGACAGGGGGCGTTCGGATGAGCAGTTCTTC

size: -
D: -
J: TRBJ1-5
V: TRBV20-1
length: 14
CDR3: CSASWGEDNQPQHF
DNA: TGCAGTGCTAGCTGGGGGGAAGACAATCAGCCCCAGCATTTT

size: few
D: TRBD2
J: TRBJ2-7
V: TRBV3-1
length: 14
CDR3: CASSQTAGESEQYF
DNA: TGTGCCAGCAGCCAAACCGCGGGAGAAAGCGAGCAGTACTTC

size: -
D: TRBD1
J: TRBJ2-5
V: TRBV6-6
length: 14
CDR3: CASSPPGQGVPQYF
DNA: TGTGCCAGCAGTCCTCCGGGACAGGGAGTTCCCCAGTACTTC

size: -
D: -
J: TRBJ1-6
V: TRBV6-1
length: 14
CDR3: CASQLGESNSPLHF
DNA: TGTGCCAGCCAATTAGGGGAAAGTAATTCACCCCTCCACTTT

size: -
D: TRBD1
J: TRBJ2-4
V: TRBV7-9
length: 14
CDR3: CASSLRDRSWEQYF
DNA: TGTGCCAGCAGCCTTCGGGACAGGTCCTGGGAGCAGTACTTC

size: -
D: -
J: TRBJ2-7
V: TRBV3-1
length: 15
CDR3: CASSQGGRPRDEQYF
DNA: TGTGCCAGCAGCCAGGGTGGACGCCCGCGGGACGAGCAGTACTTC

size: -
D: -
J: TRBJ2-3
V: TRBV20-1
length: 15
CDR3: CSARGISEYTDTQYF
DNA: TGCAGTGCTAGAGGAATTAGCGAGTACACAGATACGCAGTATTTT

size: few
D: -
J: TRBJ1-1
V: TRBV29-1
length: 15
CDR3: CSVNSLYNLNTEAFF
DNA: TGCAGCGTTAACTCCCTTTACAACCTGAACACTGAAGCTTTCTTT

size: -
D: -
J: TRBJ2-3
V: TRBV6-6
length: 13
CDR3: CASIERSTDTQYF
DNA: TGTGCCAGCATAGAGAGAAGCACAGATACGCAGTATTTT

size: -
D: TRBD2
J: TRBJ2-1
V: TRBV7-9
length: 16
CDR3: CASSNTLGLALNEQFF
DNA: TGTGCCAGCAGCAACACGCTGGGACTAGCCTTGAATGAGCAGTTCTTC

size: -
D: TRBD2
J: TRBJ2-3
V: TRBV6-2/TRBV6-3
length: 16
CDR3: CASSRLAGVNTDTQYF
DNA: TGTGCCAGCAGTCGACTAGCGGGGGTCAACACAGATACGCAGTATTTT

size: -
D: -
J: TRBJ2-2
V: TRBV3-1
length: 15
CDR3: CASSQGPGNTGELFF
DNA: TGTGCCAGCAGCCAAGGTCCCGGGAACACCGGGGAGCTGTTTTTT

size: few
D: TRBD1
J: TRBJ1-4
V: TRBV6-1
length: 16
CDR3: CASSQGTGGSNEKLFF
DNA: TGTGCCAGCAGTCAAGGGACAGGGGGATCCAATGAAAAACTGTTTTTT

size: -
D: -
J: TRBJ2-5
V: TRBV28
length: 14
CDR3: CASSLRTSRETQYF
DNA: TGTGCCAGCAGTTTGAGAACTAGTCGGGAGACCCAGTACTTC

size: few
D: -
J: TRBJ1-4
V: TRBV7-9
length: 14
CDR3: CASSPGVTNEKLFF
DNA: TGTGCCAGCAGCCCAGGGGTAACTAATGAAAAACTGTTTTTT

size: few
D: -
J: TRBJ2-5
V: TRBV27
length: 14
CDR3: CASSFGRAQETQYF
DNA: TGTGCCAGCAGTTTCGGCAGGGCCCAAGAGACCCAGTACTTC

size: few
D: -
J: TRBJ1-2
V: TRBV4-3
length: 13
CDR3: CASSQRGIYGYTF
DNA: TGCGCCAGCAGCCAGAGGGGGATCTATGGCTACACCTTC

size: -
D: -
J: TRBJ2-3
V: TRBV6-2/TRBV6-3
length: 14
CDR3: CASSEGRRTDTQYF
DNA: TGTGCCAGCAGCGAGGGAAGGCGCACAGATACGCAGTATTTT

size: -
D: TRBD2
J: TRBJ2-7
V: TRBV2
length: 14
CDR3: CASAAGGMTYEQYF
DNA: TGTGCCAGCGCGGCGGGAGGGATGACCTACGAGCAGTACTTC

size: -
D: -
J: TRBJ2-1
V: TRBV10-2
length: 16
CDR3: CASSSVLGRSSNEQFF
DNA: TGCGCCAGCAGTTCGGTACTAGGGCGATCCTCCAATGAGCAGTTCTTC

size: -
D: -
J: TRBJ1-1
V: TRBV20-1
length: 15
CDR3: CSAPGPWGGDPEAFF
DNA: TGCAGTGCGCCCGGGCCCTGGGGGGGAGACCCTGAAGCTTTCTTT